This T cell receptor (beta chain) was captured by sequencing in a study of T-cell reconstitution after alpha-beta-depleted transplantation in children. For TCRbeta, the library was prepared with unique molecular identifiers. TCRdb reprocessed the PCR reads via MiXCR and lists one record per CDR3 protein. The table includes roughly 590,000 distinct CDR3 sequences, roughly 17% detected once. The V and J ends lost 6 bases and 6 bases respectively, with 15 bases between them. The CDR3 consists of 14 residues. The chain recombines TRBV12-3 or TRBV12-4 with TRBJ1-5; D unresolved. Sequenced material: PBMCs from the stem cell graft donor, taken from the stem cell graft. This clonotype was sampled from a human donor who donated a stem cell graft to a child with acute myeloid leukemia. Here the CDR3 reads CASRRGSSSQPQHF. The CDR3 region has the DNA TGTGCCAGCAGGCGGGGATCTAGTAGTCAGCCCCAGCATTTT.